One and the same sample provided the 3 T cell receptor beta chains below, sequenced in a study of tumor-infiltrating lymphocytes in localized non-small cell lung cancer. Using immunoSEQ multiplex PCR, the repertoire was profiled, and TCRdb retains in-frame clones only, with some absent. The repertoire holds about 23,000 clones, with around 75% as singletons. The sample was lung tumor tissue. The receptors stem from a human donor with non-small cell lung cancer.

This chain uses TRBV18 with TRBJ1-1; 7 bases fit TRBD1. This CDR3 has 14 residues. Trimming removed 6 bases from V and 0 bases from J; junction bases left unmatched: 4. The germline V gene has CDR1 KGHSH and CDR2 LQKENI. CDR3 in amino acids: CASSQGQLNTEAFF. The CDR3 DNA follows: TGTGCCAGCTCTCAGGGACAGCTGAACACTGAAGCTTTCTTT.

The rearrangement uses TRBV18 and TRBJ2-5; D perhaps matches TRBD1 (6 bases). The germline CDR1 and CDR2 sequences are KGHSH and LQKENI. Trimming pared 4 bases from V and 5 bases from J, leaving 17 bases between. The CDR3 is made up of 15 amino acids. In DNA form, the CDR3 reads TGTGCCAGCTCACTTCAGGGGAGTTCGGGTGAGACCCAGTACTTC. Translating it yields CASSLQGSSGETQYF.

The gene calls are TRBV4-2 and TRBJ1-2, with D possibly matching TRBD1 (5 bases). The germline V gene encodes CDR1 LGHNA and CDR2 YNFKEQ. This CDR3 is built from 15 residues. V was pared by 0 bases and J by 2 bases, with 10 bases between. The CDR3 sequence is CASSQDNSGNYGYTF. The CDR3 DNA reads TGTGCCAGCAGCCAAGATAATTCAGGGAACTATGGCTACACCTTC.